The 24 T cell receptor beta chains presented below share a single source sample, sequenced in a study of breast tumors, draining lymph nodes, adjacent tissues. TCRdb re-derived calls from the multiplex PCR reads in MiXCR, one entry per CDR3 protein. In the table there are 200,000 or so distinct CDR3 sequences, approximately 33% of which are singletons. Axillary draining lymph nodes of breast cancer patients supplied the node samples. Sequencing was done on a sample of axillary lymph node tissue. These TCRs come from a female donor with breast cancer. Some clones in this sample may be carry-over from other donors' samples.

A few counts support this clonotype. This could be a read error, since a much larger clone is one nucleotide away. The rearrangement uses TRBV27 and TRBJ1-4; D gene ambiguous. This CDR3 region has 12 residues. Germline V gives CDR1 MNHEY, CDR2 SMNVEV (reference sequence). Trimming shortened V by 5 bases and J by 7 bases, and 8 bases separated the two germline ends. The CDR3 DNA follows: TGTGCCAGCAGTCTAGCGAGTGAAAAACTGTTTTTT. Its translation: CASSLASEKLFF.

Turning to this clonotype: Being one base from a much bigger clone, this may be a read error. Here the CDR3 DNA reads TGTGCCAGCAGCTTAAGGGCAGCGGATTCACCCCTCCACTTT. Protein: CASSLRAADSPLHF. The chain recombines TRBV5-6 with TRBJ1-6; D gene unclear. The CDR3 length is 14 residues. CDR1 is SGHDT, CDR2 YYEEEE, per germline. Trimming cost V 2 bases and J 8 bases, with 11 bases left between them.

There are many counts of this clonotype. The chain employs TRBV6-6 and TRBJ2-1; 7 bases are a match to TRBD2. The germline CDR1 and CDR2 sequences are MNHNY and SVGAGI (reference sequence). This CDR3 spans 12 amino acids. Unmatched junction bases numbered 0, after V lost 8 bases and J lost 2 bases. In DNA, the CDR3 is TGTGCCAGCGGGGGGGCCTACAATGAGCAGTTCTTC. This encodes CASGGAYNEQFF.

Of note for this clonotype: Possible read error: a much larger clone is one base away. The V call is TRBV20-1, the J call TRBJ1-5, with 7 nucleotides matching TRBD1. The germline V gene has CDR1 DFQATT and CDR2 SNEGSKA (reference sequence). J lost 9 bases, V lost 5 bases, and 13 bases had no gene match. The CDR3 covers 14 residues. The CDR3 here is CSAWDSSIPPPQHF. The CDR3 DNA follows: TGCAGTGCTTGGGACAGTTCCATCCCTCCGCCCCAGCATTTT.

This clonotype was detected many times. The chain couples TRBV9 to TRBJ2-5, with D possibly called TRBD1 or TRBD2 (5 bases each). The germline gives CDR1 SGDLS, CDR2 YYNGEE. V gave up 8 bases and J gave up 1 base, with 21 bases separating them. CDR3 length: 16 amino acids. CDR3 nucleotide sequence: TGTGCCAGTACCCAGGGAGCGTTAGTGGGCCAAGAGACCCAGTACTTC. Translation: CASTQGALVGQETQYF.

This clonotype was counted at least ten times. The chain employs TRBV3-1 and TRBJ2-3, with D possibly matching TRBD1 (6 bases). Germline assignment: CDR1 LGHDT and CDR2 YNNKEL (reference sequence). This CDR3 contains 15 residues. The V end lost 1 base, the J end lost 6 bases, and 14 bases lay between the germline ends. The CDR3 DNA sequence: TGTGCCAGCAGCCAAGTCTTGGGGGCGAGGGATACGCAGTATTTT. It specifies CASSQVLGARDTQYF.

Details on this clonotype: This may be a read error, as it is one base from a much larger clone. CDR3 sequence (DNA): TGTGCCAGCAGTCGTTTACTAACCACCTACAATGAGCAGTTCTTC. Amino acids: CASSRLLTTYNEQFF. V is TRBV6-1 and J is TRBJ2-1; D call uncertain. V lost 5 bases, J lost 2 bases, and 13 bases lay in between. Germline lookup yields CDR1 MNHNS and CDR2 SASEGT. The CDR3 covers 15 residues.

This clonotype was picked up many times. The chain has TRBV5-1 and TRBJ1-2, with 7 bases lining up with TRBD1. The CDR3 runs 13 residues. The germline V gene has CDR1 SGHRS and CDR2 YFSETQ. V shed 5 bases, J shed 6 bases, and the junction held 7 bases outside the gene matches. The CDR3, as DNA: TGCGCCAGCAGTAAGACAGGGACCGATGGCTACACCTTC. It is translated as CASSKTGTDGYTF.

A note on this clonotype: One junction end does not reproduce the germline sequence, and a read error may be involved. The chain recombines TRBV29-1 with TRBJ2-7, with 9 bases that match TRBD1. The CDR3 is made up of 12 amino acids. The germline V gene encodes CDR1 SQVTM and CDR2 ANQGSEA. The CDR3 loop is CSVRTGERGQHF. CDR3 DNA sequence: TGCAGCGTGAGGACAGGGGAGAGGGGGCAGCACTTC.

This clonotype was found many times. This chain connects TRBV12-3 or TRBV12-4 to TRBJ1-5; D perhaps matches TRBD1 (5 bases). The CDR3 runs to 15 residues. The V end lost 5 bases, the J end lost 2 bases, and 13 bases lay between the germline ends. The CDR3 here is CASSRPGDGNQPQHF. CDR3 bases: TGTGCCAGCAGTCGCCCGGGGGACGGCAATCAGCCCCAGCATTTT.

This clonotype was observed many times. This may come from a read error, since a much larger clone is one base off. The genes are TRBV20-1 and TRBJ1-6, with TRBD1 identical over 8 bases. CDR1 and CDR2 from the germline V gene are DFQATT and SNEGSKA (reference sequence). The CDR3 is 13 residues long. J gave up 11 bases and V 4 bases, and 7 bases lay outside the gene matches. CDR3 loop: CSATAGTGAPLHF. In DNA, the CDR3 is TGCAGTGCTACAGCCGGGACAGGAGCACCCCTCCACTTT.

Ten or more counts support this clonotype. The genes are TRBV6-5 and TRBJ1-2; no definite D call. Germline V lookup: CDR1 MNHEY, CDR2 SVGAGI. The CDR3 totals 13 residues. V lost 4 bases and J 6 bases, leaving 12 bases between the germline ends. DNA of the CDR3: TGTGCCAGCAGTTTGGGCCCCTTGAATGGCTACACCTTC. This sequence encodes CASSLGPLNGYTF.

This clonotype was observed at least ten times. The V call is TRBV20-1, the J call TRBJ2-1, with 9 nucleotides matching TRBD2. V was clipped by 0 bases and J by 3 bases; unmatched bases: 6. This CDR3 spans 16 amino acids. CDR1 and CDR2 (germline): DFQATT, SNEGSKA (reference sequence). The CDR3 DNA sequence: TGCAGTGCTAGAGAGCCCGGGACTAGCATCTACAATGAGCAGTTCTTC. Protein sequence: CSAREPGTSIYNEQFF.

The rearrangement joins TRBV11-2 to TRBJ1-1; D call uncertain. Germline V lookup: CDR1 SGHAT, CDR2 FQNNGV. V gave up 0 bases and J gave up 5 bases, with 4 bases separating them. The CDR3 is 12 residues long. CDR3: CASSLEATEAFF. CDR3 sequence (DNA): TGTGCCAGCAGCTTAGAAGCTACTGAAGCTTTCTTT.

This clonotype was counted ten times or more. The rearrangement links TRBV3-1 to TRBJ2-7, with a tentative D call TRBD2 (6 bases). The germline CDR1 and CDR2 sequences are LGHDT and YNNKEL (reference sequence). The CDR3 has 15 amino acids. Deletions cut 0 bases from V and 3 bases from J, with 12 bases between. In DNA, the CDR3 is TGTGCCAGCAGCCAAGAGGCTCAGGGACTCTACGAGCAGTACTTC. Amino acid sequence: CASSQEAQGLYEQYF.

Points on this clonotype: One base away lies a much larger clone, so this may be a sequencing read error. This chain links TRBV20-1 with TRBJ2-7; D gene uncertain. Germline V CDR1 and CDR2: DFQATT, SNEGSKA (reference sequence). The CDR3 runs 14 residues. The CDR3 sequence: CSARARSPSSEQYF. The CDR3, as DNA: TGCAGTGCTAGAGCGCGGAGCCCTTCCTCCGAGCAGTACTTC.

This clonotype has ten or more counts. CDR3 DNA sequence: TGTGCCAGTAGTATCACAACGGGGAGCTATGGCTACACCTTC. It codes for CASSITTGSYGYTF. V usage is TRBV19 and J usage is TRBJ1-2; D remains ambiguous. The CDR3 totals 14 residues. V was clipped by 3 bases and J by 4 bases, with 12 bases between them. Looked up from germline, CDR1 is LNHDA and CDR2 is SQIVND (reference sequence). The variable domain in full, with the rest retrieved from reference TRBV19 and TRBJ1-2, is DGGITQSPKYLFRKEGQNVTLSCEQNLNHDAMYWYRQDPGQGLRLIYYSQIVNDFQKGDIAEGYSVSREKKESFPLTVTSAQKNPTAFYLCASSITTGSYGYTFGSGTRLTVV.

Many counts were recorded for this clonotype. The chain joins TRBV2 to TRBJ1-5; D is unresolved. Germline-derived CDR1 and CDR2 are SNHLY and FYNNEI. This CDR3 spans 15 amino acids. V lost 6 bases and J lost 0, with 12 bases in between. This chain's CDR3 is CASRAGLNSNQPQHF. The DNA for the CDR3 is TGTGCCAGCAGAGCAGGACTGAATAGCAATCAGCCCCAGCATTTT.

At least ten counts were recorded for this clonotype. This chain uses TRBV19 with TRBJ2-3; D remains ambiguous. The V and J ends lost 7 bases and 0 bases respectively, with 8 bases between them. Germline V CDR1 and CDR2: LNHDA, SQIVND (reference sequence). There are 13 residues in the CDR3. The CDR3 DNA sequence: TGTGCCAGTACCCGGACGAGCACAGATACGCAGTATTTT. Protein: CASTRTSTDTQYF.

The V and J genes are TRBV10-3 and TRBJ1-5; D remains ambiguous. V was pared by 5 bases and J by 11 bases, with 16 bases between. Per germline, CDR1 ENHRY and CDR2 SYGVKD. The CDR3 runs to 13 residues. Written as DNA, the CDR3 is TGTGCCATCAGTTCTAGCGGCCAAGAGACCCAGCATTTT. Its protein product is CAISSSGQETQHF.

This clonotype was counted at least ten times. The chain joins TRBV20-1 to TRBJ1-5; 9 positions agree with TRBD1. Germline lookup yields CDR1 DFQATT and CDR2 SNEGSKA (reference sequence). The CDR3 extends over 14 amino acids. The ends lost 6 bases at V and 4 bases at J; junction bases unmatched: 7. For the CDR3, the DNA is TGCAGTGCCGATTCGGGACAGGGAAATCAGCCCCAGCATTTT. It encodes CSADSGQGNQPQHF.

This clonotype showed up many times. The chain employs TRBV9 and TRBJ1-4; the D gene is possibly TRBD1 (5 bases). Germline V gene sequence: CDR1 SGDLS, CDR2 YYNGEE. The CDR3 loop spans 15 amino acids. V lost 6 bases and J 6 bases, leaving 18 bases between the germline ends. CDR3 sequence: CASIAARDGYEKLFF. The DNA of the CDR3 is TGTGCCAGCATCGCGGCCCGGGACGGGTATGAAAAACTGTTTTTT.

A single count supports this clonotype. A much larger clone is a single base away; this may be a read error. The J gene is TRBJ2-7, the V gene TRBV6-5; TRBD1 matches 8 bases. Germline assignment: CDR1 MNHEY and CDR2 SVGAGI. The trim removed 5 bases at V and 9 bases at J, leaving 12 bases unmatched. The CDR3 is made up of 14 amino acids. The DNA for the CDR3 is TGTGCCAGCAGTCAATCCGGGACAGGTTCGTTGCAGTACTTC. Its protein is CASSQSGTGSLQYF.

The table lists this clonotype with many counts. The V and J genes are TRBV5-8 and TRBJ2-1, with D perhaps matching TRBD2 (6 bases). Germline lookup yields CDR1 SGHTS and CDR2 YDEGEE. The CDR3 is 15 residues long. The V gene lost 2 bases and the J gene lost 2 bases, with 11 bases spanning the gap. This CDR3 reads CASSFGGGTYNEQFF. The CDR3 DNA reads TGTGCCAGCAGCTTCGGTGGGGGGACCTACAATGAGCAGTTCTTC.